This TCR beta chain was identified during a study of T cells after yellow fever vaccination. J lost 5 bases, V lost 5 bases, and 6 bases had no gene match. Germline V lookup: CDR1 MNHEY, CDR2 SVGEGT. This CDR3 is built from 15 residues. Each CDR3 protein is one row after TCRdb ran MiXCR on the 5' RACE reads. The sample carries approximately 550,000 distinct CDR3 sequences, roughly 14% recorded once. The material was PBMCs, obtained on the day of the yellow fever booster vaccination. This sequence originates from a man in his thirties or forties who received the YFV17D yellow fever vaccine. The rearrangement uses TRBV6-2 or TRBV6-3 and TRBJ2-1; 10 nucleotides line up with TRBD1. The CDR3 reads CASSPGTGVNNEQFF. The CDR3 DNA reads as TGTGCCAGCAGTCCGGGGACAGGGGTGAACAATGAGCAGTTCTTC.